The 24 T cell receptor beta chains below come from one sample, sequenced in a study of Graves' ophthalmopathy and Graves' hyperthyroidism. The authors amplified TCR beta CDR3 regions from RNA transcripts. Second-round multiplex PCR came after a first-round RT-PCR that employed HTBI primers. Each CDR3 protein gets one entry after TCRdb re-called the multiplex PCR reads with MiXCR. The sample has about 500,000 distinct CDR3 sequences, 35% to 45% seen once. The sample comprised peripheral blood or thyroid tissue (not recorded which). The receptor set was obtained from an adult man with Graves' hyperthyroidism.

The chain recombines TRBV20-1 with TRBJ2-2; 10 bases match TRBD1. Germline V gene data show CDR1 as DFQATT and CDR2 as SNEGSKA (reference sequence). The CDR3 length is 16 residues. V trimming: 3 bases; J trimming: 1 base; junction bases outside the gene matches: 5. Written as DNA, the CDR3 is TGCAGTGCTAGGAAGACAGGGGGCCTGAACACCGGGGAGCTGTTTTTT. It yields the protein CSARKTGGLNTGELFF.

This clonotype showed up just a few times. The gene calls are TRBV20-1 and TRBJ2-7, with 9 bases fitting TRBD2. The CDR3 is 17 residues long. V gave up 0 bases and J gave up 0 bases; unmatched junction bases: 9. Germline V gene data show CDR1 as DFQATT and CDR2 as SNEGSKA (reference sequence). CDR3 DNA sequence: TGCAGTGCTAGAGATCTGTTTCTAGCGGGGCGCTCCTACGAGCAGTACTTC. Encoded protein: CSARDLFLAGRSYEQYF.

This clonotype was observed a single time. Just one base apart from a much larger clone, this may be a read error. The chain recombines TRBV7-2 with TRBJ1-1; a weak D match, TRBD1 (6 bases). The CDR3 is 15 residues long. In germline, CDR1 is SGHTA, CDR2 FQGNSA. With 1 base removed from V and 5 bases from J, the gap between germline ends came to 14 bases. The CDR3: CTSSLVLQGGTEAFF. Written as DNA, the CDR3 is TGTACCAGCAGCTTAGTACTACAGGGTGGAACTGAAGCTTTCTTT. Full variable domain (outside the CDR3, taken from reference TRBV7-2 and TRBJ1-1): GAGVSQSPSNKVTEKGKDVELRCDPISGHTALYWYRQSLGQGLEFLIYFQGNSAPDKSGLPSDRFSAERTGGSVSTLTIQRTQQEDSAVYLCTSSLVLQGGTEAFFGQGTRLTVV.

The rearrangement links TRBV20-1 to TRBJ2-5, with 12 nucleotides matching TRBD2. V gave up 0 bases and J gave up 2 bases; unmatched junction bases: 4. This CDR3 has 16 amino acids. Germline V CDR1 and CDR2: DFQATT, SNEGSKA (reference sequence). CDR3 region: CSARDRTSGVQETQYF. CDR3 nucleotides: TGCAGTGCTAGAGACAGGACTAGCGGGGTGCAAGAGACCCAGTACTTC.

V is TRBV12-3 or TRBV12-4 and J is TRBJ1-2; the D gene is possibly TRBD1 (6 bases). Trimming cost V 6 bases and J 2 bases, with 13 bases left between them. The CDR3 loop spans 14 amino acids. The chain's CDR3 is CASSRTGPNYGYTF. CDR3 nucleotide sequence: TGTGCCAGCAGCAGAACAGGGCCAAACTATGGCTACACCTTC.

This clonotype has more than one count but fewer than ten. The rearrangement links TRBV20-1 to TRBJ2-1; 11 nucleotides align to TRBD2. The junction had 10 bases not matched to a gene; V was cut back by 6 bases and J by 9 bases. In germline, CDR1 is DFQATT, CDR2 SNEGSKA (reference sequence). CDR3 length: 14 residues. CDR3 sequence reads: CSAVSGRASGEQFF. CDR3 sequence (DNA): TGCAGTGCGGTTAGCGGGAGGGCCTCGGGTGAGCAGTTCTTC.

The gene calls are TRBV7-8 and TRBJ2-7; TRBD1 matches at 8 bases. Germline values: CDR1 SGHVS, CDR2 FQNEAQ. V was pared by 4 bases and J by 7 bases, with 15 bases of the junction left unmatched. The CDR3 contains 16 residues. The CDR3 DNA follows: TGTGCCAGCAGCTCACGACAGGGGCGGAACACCGGGGAGCAGTACTTC. Its translation is CASSSRQGRNTGEQYF.

The chain recombines TRBV15 with TRBJ2-1, with no clear D. The CDR3 has 14 residues. Trimming pared 4 bases from V and 5 bases from J, leaving 12 bases between. From germline, CDR1 is LNHNV and CDR2 YYDKDF (reference sequence). The CDR3 here is CATSTPWIHNEQFF. Written as DNA, the CDR3 is TGTGCCACCAGCACCCCATGGATCCACAATGAGCAGTTCTTC.

The CDR3 is CASSLPHRVFLGEPEQETQYF. In nucleotides, the CDR3 is TGTGCCAGCAGCTTGCCCCACAGGGTATTCTTGGGGGAGCCGGAACAAGAGACCCAGTACTTC. V gene TRBV5-6 combines with J gene TRBJ2-5; a weak D match, TRBD1 (6 bases). Germline loops: CDR1 SGHDT, CDR2 YYEEEE. The ends were cut back, 1 base at V and 2 bases at J, with 30 bases in the middle. The CDR3 totals 21 residues. Variable domain in full (rest from reference TRBV5-6 and TRBJ2-5): DAGVTQSPTHLIKTRGQQVTLRCSPKSGHDTVSWYQQALGQGPQFIFQYYEEEERQRGNFPDRFSGHQFPNYSSELNVNALLLGDSALYLCASSLPHRVFLGEPEQETQYFGPGTRLLVL.

This clonotype was found a few times. This chain joins TRBV19 and TRBJ2-2, with TRBD2 identical over 11 bases. The germline V gene encodes CDR1 LNHDA and CDR2 SQIVND (reference sequence). There are 17 residues in the CDR3. With 8 bases clipped from V and 6 bases from J, the junction kept 14 bases outside the gene matches. The CDR3 region is CASRSGTSGRGAGELFF. CDR3 sequence (DNA): TGTGCCAGTCGGTCCGGGACTAGCGGAAGGGGGGCCGGGGAGCTGTTTTTT.

The V call is TRBV10-3, the J call TRBJ1-1; no reliable D call. Germline CDR1 is ENHRY and CDR2 is SYGVKD. V was pared by 10 bases and J by 7 bases, with 16 bases between. The CDR3 consists of 12 residues. CDR3 in DNA: TGTGCCAGCAACTACCGGGGAAATGAAGCTTTCTTT. This encodes CASNYRGNEAFF.

This clonotype showed up many times. This chain uses TRBV19 with TRBJ1-6; D is unresolved. The V gene's germline CDR1 is LNHDA and CDR2 SQIVND (reference sequence). V gave up 4 bases and J gave up 7 bases, with 11 bases separating them. This CDR3 has 14 residues. The CDR3 here is CASSTGPANSPLHF. Here the CDR3 DNA reads TGTGCCAGTAGTACCGGACCGGCGAATTCACCCCTCCACTTT.

The chain uses TRBV7-6 and TRBJ1-2; TRBD1 might be the D (6 bases). Trimming left V 5 bases short and J 4 bases short, with 17 bases between. The length of the CDR3 is 15 residues. Germline CDR1 and CDR2: SGHVS and FNYEAQ. The CDR3 DNA reads TGTGCCAGCAGCCTAAGGCAGGGGTTATTCTATGGCTACACCTTC. Protein product: CASSLRQGLFYGYTF.

Many counts were recorded for this clonotype. The J gene is TRBJ2-5, the V gene TRBV2, with 9 bases matching TRBD1. The CDR3 runs 15 residues. The germline gives CDR1 SNHLY, CDR2 FYNNEI. J was trimmed by 2 bases and V by 5 bases; bases with no gene match: 6. Written as DNA, the CDR3 is TGTGCCAGCAGTCCCTTACAGGGGGCTCAAGAGACCCAGTACTTC. It encodes CASSPLQGAQETQYF.

There are many counts of this clonotype. V gene TRBV7-2 combines with J gene TRBJ2-5, with TRBD2 matching over 8 bases. V shed 5 bases, J shed 4 bases, and the junction held 9 bases outside the gene matches. The CDR3 runs to 15 residues. The V gene's germline CDR1 is SGHTA and CDR2 FQGNSA. The CDR3 DNA follows: TGTGCCAGCAGCCCCGCGGGGGGTTCGGGAGAGACCCAGTACTTC. Translating gives CASSPAGGSGETQYF.

This clonotype has at least ten counts. V gene TRBV20-1 combines with J gene TRBJ1-4, with 7 positions matching TRBD1. J lost 8 bases, V lost 5 bases, and 8 bases had no gene match. The germline gives CDR1 DFQATT, CDR2 SNEGSKA (reference sequence). This CDR3 has 13 residues. The CDR3: CSASTGILEKLFF. The CDR3 coding sequence is TGCAGTGCTTCGACAGGGATCTTGGAAAAACTGTTTTTT.

This rearrangement joins TRBV6-5 to TRBJ2-5, with TRBD1 matching over 10 bases. CDR3 length equals 17 residues. Losses at the gene ends were 0 bases for V and 2 bases for J; bases not matched to a gene: 6. Germline-derived CDR1 and CDR2 are MNHEY and SVGAGI. CDR3 residues: CASSYSGTGAQQETQYF. The DNA of the CDR3 is TGTGCCAGCAGTTACTCTGGGACAGGGGCACAACAAGAGACCCAGTACTTC.

V gene TRBV9 combines with J gene TRBJ2-3, with 8 bases matching TRBD1. CDR3 length equals 14 residues. The V segment lost 0 bases and the J segment 4 bases; nucleotides outside the gene matches: 1. Germline values: CDR1 SGDLS, CDR2 YYNGEE. In DNA, the CDR3 is TGTGCCAGCAGCGTAGAACAGGGGGCAGATACGCAGTATTTT. The encoded protein is CASSVEQGADTQYF.

This clonotype has a handful of counts. This chain links TRBV5-5 with TRBJ1-1; tentative D call: TRBD1 (5 bases). The CDR3 consists of 16 residues. Germline CDR1 SGHKS, CDR2 YYEKEE (reference sequence). The V gene lost 2 bases and the J gene lost 3 bases, with 17 bases spanning the gap. CDR3: CASSLVGDTWDTEAFF. CDR3 DNA sequence: TGTGCCAGCAGCTTAGTGGGGGATACATGGGACACTGAAGCTTTCTTT.

This clonotype was seen repeatedly, ten times or more. V and J are TRBV29-1 and TRBJ1-4; D unresolved. The germline V gene encodes CDR1 SQVTM and CDR2 ANQGSEA. With 7 bases removed from V and 5 bases from J, the gap between germline ends came to 14 bases. CDR3 size: 13 residues. The CDR3 DNA sequence: TGCAGCGCCTATATCGGCGTAAATGAAAAACTGTTTTTT. Protein product: CSAYIGVNEKLFF.

Regarding this clonotype: This may stem from a read error, because a much larger clone lies one nucleotide away. The rearrangement links TRBV10-3 to TRBJ2-7; 10 bases are shared with TRBD2. This CDR3 contains 13 residues. The germline gives CDR1 ENHRY, CDR2 SYGVKD. J was trimmed by 0 bases and V by 10 bases; bases with no gene match: 3. The CDR3 region has the DNA TGTGCCAGTCGACTAGCGGGCTCCTACGAGCAGTACTTC. Encoded protein: CASRLAGSYEQYF.

The table lists this clonotype with many counts. The V gene is TRBV5-1, the J gene TRBJ1-1, with D hard to call. V was clipped by 0 bases and J by 1 base, with 10 bases between them. CDR3 size: 15 residues. Per germline, CDR1 SGHRS and CDR2 YFSETQ. The CDR3 here is CASSLDRGSNTEAFF. CDR3 bases: TGCGCCAGCAGCTTGGATCGTGGCTCGAACACTGAAGCTTTCTTT.

This clonotype has just one count. The chain is built from TRBV24-1 and TRBJ1-2, with a weak D call TRBD1 (6 bases). Germline V CDR1 and CDR2: KGHDR, SFDVKD. The CDR3 length is 14 residues. Here the CDR3 reads CARGSRDISYGYTF. CDR3 in DNA: TGTGCTAGAGGGTCCCGGGACATTTCGTATGGCTACACCTTC.

The V and J genes are TRBV7-8 and TRBJ1-6, with 10 bases fitting TRBD1. The J segment lost 9 bases and the V segment lost 3 bases, leaving 5 bases of the junction unmatched. From germline, CDR1 is SGHVS and CDR2 FQNEAQ. There are 15 residues in the CDR3. CDR3 loop: CASSFGTGVFSPLHF. The CDR3, as DNA: TGTGCCAGCAGCTTCGGGACAGGGGTCTTTTCACCCCTCCACTTT.